This T cell receptor beta chain derives from a study of CD8+ T cells in alopecia areata. Individuals with alopecia areata gave both lesional scalp punch biopsies and peripheral blood for collection. Investigators isolated RNA and reverse transcribed it into cDNA to act as the sequencing template. Produced via immunoSEQ multiplex PCR; TCRdb's table is partial and in-frame only. This table has 95,000 to 150,000 clones, 45% to 50% appearing once. The junction had 15 bases not matched to a gene; V was cut back by 1 base and J by 0 bases. Germline V gene sequence: CDR1 SQVTM, CDR2 ANQGSEA. The CDR3 contains 20 residues.

The source is a human donor with alopecia areata. Material for sequencing was NKG2D-low CD8+ T cells sorted from blood. V gene TRBV29-1 combines with J gene TRBJ2-3, with 11 bases aligning to TRBD2. The CDR3 spells CSVEGHRGTSGSLSTDTQYF. CDR3 DNA sequence: TGCAGCGTTGAAGGCCACAGGGGGACTAGCGGTTCGTTAAGCACAGATACGCAGTATTTT.